This T cell receptor beta chain was found in a study of cytomegalovirus exposure and HLA in healthy donors. Study details: The 120 validation repertoires, a later analysis reported, used the same platform as the roughly 650 repertoires from the first cohort.

Note on this clone: Antigen: not known.

V lost 1 base and J lost 5, with 11 bases in between. Germline values: CDR1 LNHNV, CDR2 YYDKDF (reference sequence). The CDR3 is made up of 14 amino acids. This table comes from immunoSEQ multiplex PCR, and its TCRdb copy is limited to in-frame clones, with some not included. The sample has roughly 60,000 clones; around 96% are singletons. Whole-study findings and limits: Altogether, some 160 TCR beta chains were recorded as cytomegalovirus-associated. TCR clusters originating in the first cohort tended to co-occur in the roughly 130 validation repertoires, according to a later analysis. In vitro checks showed that a few CMV-associated chains really do target CMV antigens.

The chain carries TRBV15 and TRBJ1-1; D is unresolved. The sequence was obtained from a man in his late teens or twenties in good health and CMV-seronegative. The sample consisted of PBMCs. The CDR3 loop is CATSRGLELTEAFF. Written as DNA, the CDR3 is TGTGCCACCAGCAGAGGGTTAGAGCTTACTGAAGCTTTCTTT.